The 32 T cell receptor beta chains below come from one sample, sequenced in a study of beta chain features in type 1 diabetes. Study-wide findings and caveats: Among patients with Type 1 diabetes, TCRB CDR3s were moderately but significantly shorter in every one of the four CD4+ subsets.

Expressed TCRB transcripts were sequenced because the isolated RNA had all been reverse transcribed beforehand. The table came from immunoSEQ multiplex PCR; TCRdb's copy has only in-frame clones and leaves some out. The data contain hundreds of thousands of clones, more than 12% of them singletons. Which antigens these TCRs recognize remains unknown. The specimen was naive CD4+ T cells from blood. These receptor sequences come from a man aged 18 to 35 with type 1 diabetes.

This clone has just a few counts. The J gene is TRBJ2-7, the V gene TRBV28; D gene ambiguous. This CDR3 spans 13 amino acids. The V gene lost 5 bases and the J gene lost 0 bases, with 8 bases spanning the gap. Germline assignment: CDR1 MDHEN and CDR2 SYDVKM. The CDR3: CASSPWSSYEQYF. In nucleotides, the CDR3 is TGTGCCAGCAGTCCATGGAGCTCCTACGAGCAGTACTTC.

This clone occurred a few times. The chain recombines TRBV7-9 with TRBJ2-3, with 11 bases lining up with TRBD2. The CDR3 spans 15 residues. V was clipped by 5 bases and J by 4 bases; unmatched bases: 5. Germline CDR1 is SEHNR and CDR2 is FQNEAQ (reference sequence). CDR3 in amino acids: CASSPGGLAADTQYF. CDR3 sequence (DNA): TGTGCCAGCAGCCCAGGGGGACTAGCGGCAGATACGCAGTATTTT. The entire variable domain, with the rest obtained from reference TRBV7-9 and TRBJ2-3, is as follows: DTGVSQNPRHKITKRGQNVTFRCDPISEHNRLYWYRQTLGQGPEFLTYFQNEAQLEKSRLLSDRFSAERPKGSFSTLEIQRTEQGDSAMYLCASSPGGLAADTQYFGPGTRLTVL.

In its sample, this clone was seen a few times. The rearrangement joins TRBV9 to TRBJ2-3; no firm D call. CDR1 SGDLS and CDR2 YYNGEE come from the germline V gene. There are 15 residues in the CDR3. Trimming cost V 0 bases and J 2 bases, with 10 bases left between them. The CDR3 DNA reads TGTGCCAGCAGCGTAGGCCACCCCACCACAGATACGCAGTATTTT. Translating gives CASSVGHPTTDTQYF.

J is TRBJ2-7 and V is TRBV4-2, with 7 bases fitting TRBD2. V dropped 4 bases and J dropped 2; count of bases not matched to a gene: 14. Germline values: CDR1 LGHNA, CDR2 YNFKEQ. The CDR3 spans 17 residues. CDR3 DNA sequence: TGTGCCAGCAGCCCCCCTAGGTTGAGGGAGGGCCCCTACGAGCAGTACTTC. It codes for CASSPPRLREGPYEQYF.

The gene calls are TRBV2 and TRBJ1-1; 9 nucleotides agree with TRBD1. V shed 6 bases, J shed 1 base, and the junction held 6 bases outside the gene matches. CDR3 length equals 15 residues. Germline CDR1 SNHLY, CDR2 FYNNEI. The CDR3, as DNA: TGTGCCAGCAGGGTAAGACAGGGGGAGAACACTGAAGCTTTCTTT. It specifies CASRVRQGENTEAFF.

This clone was picked up a small number of times. J is TRBJ2-5 and V is TRBV28, with D possibly TRBD1 on 6 matching bases. The CDR3 contains 13 residues. With 6 bases removed from V and 5 bases from J, the gap between germline ends came to 13 bases. CDR1 is MDHEN, CDR2 SYDVKM, per germline. CDR3 loop: CASRRPQGETQYF. Here the CDR3 DNA reads TGTGCCAGCAGGCGGCCCCAGGGGGAGACCCAGTACTTC. Filled out from reference TRBV28 and TRBJ2-5, the complete variable domain reads DVKVTQSSRYLVKRTGEKVFLECVQDMDHENMFWYRQDPGLGLRLIYFSYDVKMKEKGDIPEGYSVSREKKERFSLILESASTNQTSMYLCASRRPQGETQYFGPGTRLLVL.

This clone has only a few counts. V gene TRBV27 combines with J gene TRBJ2-7, with D uncertain. CDR3 size: 14 residues. V lost 2 bases and J 3 bases, leaving 11 bases between the germline ends. Germline V CDR1 and CDR2: MNHEY, SMNVEV (reference sequence). CDR3 loop: CASSLKRFSYEQYF. The CDR3 coding sequence is TGTGCCAGCAGTTTAAAACGTTTCAGCTACGAGCAGTACTTC.

Details on this clone: Other DNA sequences of this sample code for an identical CDR3. The chain uses TRBV28 and TRBJ2-7; D not certain. Trimming removed 6 bases at V and 3 bases at J, with 9 bases between. The CDR3 sequence is 12 residues long. Germline V gene lookup returns CDR1 MDHEN and CDR2 SYDVKM. The CDR3 nucleotides are TGTGCCAGCAGCTTTCGCGTCTACGAGCAGTACTTC. Translated: CASSFRVYEQYF.

This rearrangement joins TRBV29-1 to TRBJ2-5; no definite D call. Germline V CDR1 and CDR2: SQVTM, ANQGSEA. Trimming left V 5 bases short and J 5 bases short, with 9 bases between. The CDR3 is 11 amino acids. In nucleotides, the CDR3 is TGCAGCGTTTGGTCAGTGGAGACCCAGTACTTC. Its translation: CSVWSVETQYF.

On this clone: The sample contains more than one DNA sequence encoding this CDR3. The J gene is TRBJ2-1, the V gene TRBV7-9; no clear D gene. Trimming took 1 base from V and 0 from J, leaving 4 bases between them. Germline loops: CDR1 SEHNR, CDR2 FQNEAQ (reference sequence). CDR3 length: 14 amino acids. The CDR3 region has the DNA TGTGCCAGCAGCTTAGAGGGCTCCTACAATGAGCAGTTCTTC. This translates into CASSLEGSYNEQFF.

The table lists this clone with a few counts. Other DNA sequences in the same sample also yield this CDR3. The chain joins TRBV5-4 to TRBJ2-7; 11 nucleotides align to TRBD1. This CDR3 has 14 amino acids. Trimming removed 4 bases from V and 3 bases from J; junction bases left unmatched: 3. Germline CDR1 is SGHNT and CDR2 is YYREEE (reference sequence). CDR3 residues: CASSPGTGGYEQYF. The CDR3 DNA reads TGTGCCAGCAGCCCCGGGACAGGGGGCTACGAGCAGTACTTC.

A few counts support this clone. The V call is TRBV6-6, the J call TRBJ2-5; perhaps TRBD2 as D (6 bases). Trimming removed 5 bases from V and 5 bases from J, with 15 bases in between. Germline CDR1 reads MNHNY; CDR2 reads SVGAGI (reference sequence). This CDR3 has 14 residues. CDR3 DNA sequence: TGTGCCAGCAGTCCCGGGACTCCTACCGAGACCCAGTACTTC. It codes for CASSPGTPTETQYF.

This clone was observed a few times. The CDR3 DNA reads as TGTGCCAGCAGCTTTCAGGGGGCGCGAGGCGGGGAGCTGTTTTTT. It codes for CASSFQGARGGELFF. The J gene is TRBJ2-2, the V gene TRBV7-2; 8 bases map to TRBD1. Looked up from germline, CDR1 is SGHTA and CDR2 is FQGNSA. The CDR3 runs to 15 residues. V was pared by 3 bases and J by 7 bases, with 7 bases of the junction left unmatched. Full variable domain (remainder filled in from reference TRBV7-2 and TRBJ2-2): GAGVSQSPSNKVTEKGKDVELRCDPISGHTALYWYRQSLGQGLEFLIYFQGNSAPDKSGLPSDRFSAERTGGSVSTLTIQRTQQEDSAVYLCASSFQGARGGELFFGEGSRLTVL.

The V call is TRBV27, the J call TRBJ1-2; 7 bases are a match to TRBD1. The V and J ends lost 6 bases and 3 bases, in that order; junction bases with no gene match: 4. The length of the CDR3 is 13 residues. The V gene's germline CDR1 is MNHEY and CDR2 SMNVEV (reference sequence). DNA for the CDR3: TGTGCCAGCAGCCCCGACAGGGACTATGGCTACACCTTC. Its translation: CASSPDRDYGYTF.

This clone has a handful of counts. The chain uses TRBV9 and TRBJ2-6; D may correspond to TRBD1 or TRBD2 (5 bases each). V was pared by 1 base and J by 0 bases, with 20 bases between. Germline CDR1 SGDLS, CDR2 YYNGEE. The CDR3 is 20 amino acids. The DNA of the CDR3 is TGTGCCAGCAGCGTAAACCCCTTTCTATTGAGGGGCTCTGGGGCCAACGTCCTGACTTTC. Protein product: CASSVNPFLLRGSGANVLTF.

V and J are TRBV4-3 and TRBJ2-3; the D gene is possibly TRBD1 (5 bases). The germline V gene encodes CDR1 LGHNA and CDR2 YSLEER. This CDR3 is built from 19 residues. Trimming removed 1 base from V and 0 bases from J, with 20 bases in between. For the CDR3, the DNA is TGCGCCAGCAGCCAAGCTGTGGTCCGCAGGGAAACTAGCACAGATACGCAGTATTTT. Translated, it gives CASSQAVVRRETSTDTQYF.

The chain couples TRBV5-6 to TRBJ1-4; D is unresolved. The CDR3 is 14 amino acids. V was pared by 1 base and J by 7 bases, with 11 bases between. Germline V gene data show CDR1 as SGHDT and CDR2 as YYEEEE. CDR3 protein: CASSLRLGGEKLFF. The CDR3 DNA is TGTGCCAGCAGCTTGAGGCTCGGCGGTGAAAAACTGTTTTTT.

The chain recombines TRBV19 with TRBJ2-2, with TRBD1 matching over 9 bases. The V gene end was trimmed by 4 bases and the J gene end by 1 base; junction bases not matched to a gene: 4. This CDR3 contains 16 residues. Germline values: CDR1 LNHDA, CDR2 SQIVND (reference sequence). The CDR3 region is CASSTRTGENTGELFF. The CDR3 bases are TGTGCCAGTAGTACCCGGACAGGGGAGAACACCGGGGAGCTGTTTTTT.

This clone has just a few counts. The V and J genes are TRBV11-2 and TRBJ2-5; 14 bases align to TRBD2. Germline CDR1 reads SGHAT; CDR2 reads FQNNGV. The CDR3 contains 17 residues. J was trimmed by 4 bases and V by 5 bases; bases with no gene match: 9. The CDR3 sequence: CASSPWTSGRSRETQYF. The CDR3 nucleotides read TGTGCCAGCAGCCCCTGGACTAGCGGGAGGTCTAGAGAGACCCAGTACTTC.

The chain links TRBV2 to TRBJ1-1; D remains ambiguous. Germline assignment: CDR1 SNHLY and CDR2 FYNNEI. The CDR3 contains 12 residues. V gave up 3 bases and J gave up 0 bases, with 2 bases separating them. CDR3 DNA: TGTGCCAGCAGTGAGCTGAACACTGAAGCTTTCTTT. Protein product: CASSELNTEAFF.

This rearrangement joins TRBV7-9 to TRBJ2-7, with no clear D. Trimming cost V 4 bases and J 2 bases, with 18 bases left between them. Looked up from germline, CDR1 is SEHNR and CDR2 is FQNEAQ (reference sequence). This CDR3 has 16 amino acids. CDR3 loop: CASSSYANPNTYEQYF. Here the CDR3 DNA reads TGTGCCAGCAGCTCGTACGCCAATCCTAATACCTACGAGCAGTACTTC. Variable domain in full (rest from reference TRBV7-9 and TRBJ2-7): DTGVSQNPRHKITKRGQNVTFRCDPISEHNRLYWYRQTLGQGPEFLTYFQNEAQLEKSRLLSDRFSAERPKGSFSTLEIQRTEQGDSAMYLCASSSYANPNTYEQYFGPGTRLTVT.

The rearrangement uses TRBV9 and TRBJ1-1, with unresolved D. V was shortened by 0 bases and J by 5 bases, with 11 bases between the two germline ends. CDR1 SGDLS and CDR2 YYNGEE come from the germline V gene. CDR3 length equals 14 residues. CDR3 DNA: TGTGCCAGCAGCGTAGTAGGGCAGCAGACTGAAGCTTTCTTT. Encoded protein: CASSVVGQQTEAFF.

Worth noting for this clone: The same CDR3 arises from other DNA sequences in this sample as well. The chain joins TRBV30 to TRBJ1-5; D is unresolved. V lost 0 bases and J lost 4, with 7 bases in between. From germline, CDR1 is GTSNPN and CDR2 SVGIG (reference sequence). The CDR3 totals 13 residues. The CDR3 is CAWSVGENQPQHF. The DNA for the CDR3 is TGTGCCTGGAGTGTAGGAGAAAATCAGCCCCAGCATTTT.

In regard to this clone: The same CDR3 is also encoded by other DNA sequences in this sample. The V and J genes are TRBV9 and TRBJ2-3; D might be TRBD1 (6 bases). The CDR3 contains 14 residues. Per germline, CDR1 SGDLS and CDR2 YYNGEE. The V gene lost 0 bases and the J gene lost 5 bases, with 10 bases spanning the gap. The CDR3 bases are TGTGCCAGCAGCGTAGTGGGGGCGGGAGATACGCAGTATTTT. Translation: CASSVVGAGDTQYF. The whole variable domain, remainder taken from reference TRBV9 and TRBJ2-3, is DSGVTQTPKHLITATGQRVTLRCSPRSGDLSVYWYQQSLDQGLQFLIQYYNGEERAKGNILERFSAQQFPDLHSELNLSSLELGDSALYFCASSVVGAGDTQYFGPGTRLTVL.

This clone was seen a few times. The chain links TRBV7-6 to TRBJ2-5; D remains unclear. The V gene lost 2 bases and the J gene lost 1 base, with 8 bases spanning the gap. Germline CDR1 reads SGHVS; CDR2 reads FNYEAQ. The CDR3 contains 14 residues. The CDR3 here is CASSLTQVQETQYF. The CDR3 DNA reads TGTGCCAGCAGCTTAACGCAGGTCCAAGAGACCCAGTACTTC.

The chain uses TRBV7-9 and TRBJ2-1; D not resolved. V was shortened by 4 bases and J by 4 bases, with 14 bases between the two germline ends. Germline V gene sequence: CDR1 SEHNR, CDR2 FQNEAQ (reference sequence). CDR3 length: 15 residues. DNA for the CDR3: TGTGCCAGCAGCTCCGCCCAGGTCCAGTACAATGAGCAGTTCTTC. Encoded protein: CASSSAQVQYNEQFF.

This clone was seen a handful of times. This rearrangement joins TRBV4-1 to TRBJ1-3; D gene unclear. Germline V gene sequence: CDR1 MGHRA, CDR2 YSYEKL. The V end was cut by 1 base, the J end by 6 bases, with 19 bases between. CDR3 length: 17 residues. As DNA, the CDR3 is TGCGCCAGCAGCCAAGTCGTTACAAGGGCGGGTGAAAACACCATATATTTT. The encoded protein is CASSQVVTRAGENTIYF.

This chain links TRBV7-9 with TRBJ2-3, with 13 bases lining up with TRBD2. The CDR3 is made up of 16 amino acids. The V and J ends lost 4 bases and 2 bases, in that order; junction bases with no gene match: 3. CDR1 is SEHNR and CDR2 is FQNEAQ in the germline V gene (reference sequence). The CDR3 region is CASSSGLAGTTDTQYF. The CDR3 bases are TGTGCCAGCAGCTCGGGACTAGCGGGGACCACAGATACGCAGTATTTT.

This clone has more than one count but fewer than ten. This chain links TRBV6-5 with TRBJ2-1; 8 bases are shared with TRBD1. V was clipped by 5 bases and J by 6 bases; unmatched bases: 3. The CDR3 is 13 amino acids. Germline V CDR1 and CDR2: MNHEY, SVGAGI. The CDR3 bases are TGTGCCAGCAGTCCTACAGGGGGCAATGAGCAGTTCTTC. Protein: CASSPTGGNEQFF.

V gene TRBV18 combines with J gene TRBJ2-5, with 7 bases matching TRBD1. The tail of the sequence fits TRBJ2-7 better, so the J call may be wrong. The CDR3 totals 15 residues. CDR1 and CDR2 (germline): KGHSH, LQKENI. The CDR3 DNA follows: TGTGCCAGCTCACCACCCAGGACAGGCTACTACGAGCAGTACTTC. Its translation: CASSPPRTGYYEQYF.

The chain uses TRBV7-6 and TRBJ1-3, with 7 bases identical to TRBD1. Germline CDR1 is SGHVS and CDR2 is FNYEAQ. The CDR3 sequence is 14 residues long. V gave up 4 bases and J gave up 2 bases; unmatched junction bases: 2. The CDR3 region is CASSSDRAGNTIYF. CDR3 in DNA: TGTGCCAGCAGCTCAGACAGGGCTGGAAACACCATATATTTT.

This chain joins TRBV9 and TRBJ2-6; a possible D gene is TRBD1 (5 bases). V was cut by 3 bases and J by 0 bases, with 13 bases left in between. The CDR3 totals 17 residues. In germline, CDR1 is SGDLS, CDR2 YYNGEE. Here the CDR3 reads CASSARGGDSGANVLTF. In DNA, the CDR3 is TGTGCCAGCAGCGCAAGGGGTGGAGACTCTGGGGCCAACGTCCTGACTTTC.